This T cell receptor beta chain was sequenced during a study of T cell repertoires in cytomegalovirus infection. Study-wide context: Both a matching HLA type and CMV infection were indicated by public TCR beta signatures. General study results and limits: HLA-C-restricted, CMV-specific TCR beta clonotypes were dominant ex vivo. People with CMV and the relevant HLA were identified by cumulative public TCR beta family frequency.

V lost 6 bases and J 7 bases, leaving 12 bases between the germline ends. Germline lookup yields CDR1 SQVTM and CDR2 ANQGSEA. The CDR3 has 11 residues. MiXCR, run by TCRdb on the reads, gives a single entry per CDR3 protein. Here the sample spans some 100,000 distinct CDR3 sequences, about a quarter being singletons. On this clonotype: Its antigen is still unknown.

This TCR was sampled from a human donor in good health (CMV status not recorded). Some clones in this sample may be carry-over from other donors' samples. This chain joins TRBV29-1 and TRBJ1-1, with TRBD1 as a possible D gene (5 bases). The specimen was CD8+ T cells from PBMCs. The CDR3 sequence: CSVAPGIEAFF. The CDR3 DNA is TGCAGCGTCGCCCCAGGGATTGAAGCTTTCTTT.